These 2 T cell receptor beta chains originate from one sample sequenced in a study of CD8+ T cells in alopecia areata (dated by TCRdb to 2016 to 2018). The method was the immunoSEQ multiplex PCR assay. RNA was extracted from all samples and reverse transcribed into cDNA, which served as template for TCR sequencing. TCRdb obtained this table from immuneACCESS and retained in-frame rearrangements with V and J assigned. These tables miss some clones; where compared with another copy, unresolved V genes account for less than half of the shortfall, and the remainder is unexplained. For this sample there are about 200,000 clones; 35% to 45% appear just once. The ten largest clones add up to just under 0.5% of the sample. Explained via the paper, the treatment or condition label denotes: oral pan-JAK inhibitor, 5-10 mg twice daily. The source material was CD4+ T cells sorted from blood, sampled between weeks 30 and 35, from a patient treated with tofacitinib. The receptors shown here come from a human donor with alopecia areata.

The chain has TRBV6-1 and TRBJ1-2; D uncertain. The germline CDR1 and CDR2 sequences are MNHNS and SASEGT. Trimming shortened V by 3 bases and J by 3 bases, and 17 bases separated the two germline ends. CDR3 length: 16 amino acids. This CDR3 reads CASSDRGQPSDYGYTF. The CDR3, as DNA: TGTGCCAGCAGTGATAGAGGGCAGCCGTCCGACTATGGCTACACCTTC.

This clone appeared a few times. This chain joins TRBV15 and TRBJ1-3, with unresolved D. The CDR3 has 14 residues. Between the trimmed V and J ends, which lost 4 bases and 0 bases, there was a span of 7 bases. Germline CDR1 is LNHNV and CDR2 is YYDKDF (reference sequence). DNA for the CDR3: TGTGCCACCAGCAAGTCGAGCTCTGGAAACACCATATATTTT. Protein product: CATSKSSSGNTIYF.